The 19 T cell receptor beta chains presented below share a single source sample, sequenced in a study of T cell repertoires in aging, cancer and after chemotherapy. The template was genomic DNA from peripheral blood, not RNA. A mixed TRB-A/B primer pool amplified rearranged TRB by multiplex touch-down PCR. Using its own MiXCR run on the multiplex PCR reads, TCRdb lists one record per CDR3 protein. The table has about 4,500 distinct CDR3 sequences, around 28% seen once; the top ten hold about half. Sequences were obtained from blood. The receptors derive from a human donor with a blood cancer.

V gene TRBV6-5 combines with J gene TRBJ2-4; 8 bases map to TRBD1. V lost 2 bases, J lost 7 bases, and 4 bases stayed unmatched. Germline CDR1 is MNHEY and CDR2 is SVGAGI. The CDR3 sequence is 14 residues long. The CDR3, as DNA: TGTGCCAGCAGTTACGGGACAGGCGATAACATTCAGTACTTC. Translating it yields CASSYGTGDNIQYF.

The rearrangement uses TRBV13 and TRBJ2-3; the D gene is possibly TRBD2 (5 bases). This CDR3 is 13 amino acids long. The germline CDR1 and CDR2 sequences are PRHDT and FYEKMQ (reference sequence). Trimming removed 6 bases from V and 2 bases from J, with 9 bases in between. The CDR3 is CASSFSATDTQYF. CDR3 in DNA: TGTGCCAGCAGTTTTAGCGCCACAGATACGCAGTATTTT.

The gene calls are TRBV7-9 and TRBJ2-7, with 10 positions matching TRBD1. Germline V lookup: CDR1 SEHNR, CDR2 FQNEAQ (reference sequence). The V segment lost 6 bases and the J segment 5 bases; nucleotides outside the gene matches: 16. CDR3 length equals 17 residues. Here the CDR3 DNA reads TGTGCCAGCAGACCCGCACCGAAAGACAGGGGGCGCGACGAGCAGTACTTC. Translating it yields CASRPAPKDRGRDEQYF.

J is TRBJ1-2 and V is TRBV6-5, with D hard to call. V dropped 0 bases and J dropped 2 bases, with 13 bases sitting between them. The CDR3 is made up of 16 amino acids. Looked up from germline, CDR1 is MNHEY and CDR2 is SVGAGI. This chain's CDR3 is CASSYSREIRNYGYTF. The CDR3 DNA is TGTGCCAGCAGTTACTCGAGGGAAATACGGAACTATGGCTACACCTTC.

V gene TRBV6-5 combines with J gene TRBJ2-1; possible D gene TRBD1, 5 bases. The CDR3 is 16 amino acids. Germline V gene data show CDR1 as MNHEY and CDR2 as SVGAGI. With 5 bases removed from V and 3 bases from J, the gap between germline ends came to 17 bases. CDR3 loop: CASSEEGVGFYNEQFF. The CDR3 nucleotides read TGTGCCAGCAGTGAAGAAGGGGTGGGGTTCTACAATGAGCAGTTCTTC.

This clonotype was seen a handful of times. The chain uses TRBV12-3 or TRBV12-4 and TRBJ2-7; D possibly corresponds to TRBD1 (6 bases). This CDR3 is built from 16 residues. V was trimmed by 4 bases and J by 2 bases, leaving 18 bases between them. CDR3 bases: TGTGCCAGCAGTTACGGGCAGGGGATAAGGGCCTACGAGCAGTACTTC. Its protein is CASSYGQGIRAYEQYF.

The table lists this clonotype with a few counts. CDR3 DNA sequence: TGTGCCAGCAGCTTAGAGGGGCCCCCAGGGTACCAAGAGACCCAGTACTTC. This sequence encodes CASSLEGPPGYQETQYF. V usage is TRBV11-3 and J usage is TRBJ2-5, with D perhaps TRBD1 (5 bases). Trimming stripped 0 bases from V and 0 bases from J, with 14 bases between. The CDR3 has 17 residues. Per germline, CDR1 SGHNT and CDR2 YENEEA. The full variable domain, its missing parts supplied by reference TRBV11-3 and TRBJ2-5, is EAGVVQSPRYKIIEKKQPVAFWCNPISGHNTLYWYLQNLGQGPELLIRYENEEAVDDSQLPKDRFSAERLKGVDSTLKIQPAELGDSAVYLCASSLEGPPGYQETQYFGPGTRLLVL.

This clonotype was seen only a few times. The chain is built from TRBV13 and TRBJ1-1; unclear D gene. CDR1 is PRHDT and CDR2 is FYEKMQ in the germline V gene (reference sequence). This CDR3 comprises 11 residues. V lost 5 bases and J lost 4, with 5 bases in between. The CDR3 here is CASSRGTEAFF. DNA of the CDR3: TGTGCCAGCAGCCGAGGCACTGAAGCTTTCTTT.

In its sample, this clonotype ranks as medium-sized (0.01 to 0.1%). The chain uses TRBV29-1 and TRBJ1-4, with D maybe TRBD1 (5 bases). Between the trimmed V and J ends, which lost 7 bases and 3 bases, there was a span of 18 bases. The CDR3 covers 15 residues. Germline V gene sequence: CDR1 SQVTM, CDR2 ANQGSEA. The CDR3 spells CSARQSLGANEKLFF. DNA for the CDR3: TGCAGCGCCCGACAGAGTCTCGGAGCTAATGAAAAACTGTTTTTT.

A few counts support this clonotype. One end of the junction varies from germline; a read error may be responsible. The genes are TRBV6-4 and TRBJ1-6; D ambiguous. The CDR3 totals 13 residues. Looked up from germline, CDR1 is MRHNA and CDR2 is SNTAGT. The CDR3, as DNA: TGTGCCAGCAGTGAATCCTCTAATTCACCCCTCCACTTT. This translates into CASSESSNSPLHF.

This clonotype is judged medium-sized. The chain recombines TRBV29-1 with TRBJ2-5; D possibly uses TRBD1 or TRBD2 (5 bases each). V lost 8 bases and J lost 4, with 11 bases in between. Germline V lookup: CDR1 SQVTM, CDR2 ANQGSEA. The CDR3 runs 11 residues. Here the CDR3 reads CSLGDRETQYF. In DNA, the CDR3 is TGCAGCTTGGGGGACCGAGAGACCCAGTACTTC.

This clonotype is labeled medium-sized. The V call is TRBV5-6, the J call TRBJ2-7, with no clear D. CDR1 is SGHDT and CDR2 is YYEEEE in the germline V gene. Trimming cost V 1 base and J 4 bases, with 6 bases left between them. The CDR3 sequence is 12 residues long. CDR3 residues: CASSLTKYEQYF. As DNA, the CDR3 is TGTGCCAGCAGCTTGACGAAGTACGAGCAGTACTTC.

The CDR3 here is CASSPQTGTVYGYTF. In DNA form, the CDR3 reads TGTGCCAGCAGTCCACAAACAGGGACCGTCTATGGCTACACCTTC. The chain combines TRBV6-5 with TRBJ1-2, with D perhaps matching TRBD1 (6 bases). V lost 5 bases, J lost 4 bases, and 17 bases lay in between. The CDR3 has 15 residues. In germline, CDR1 is MNHEY, CDR2 SVGAGI.

This clonotype is medium-sized in the sample. The V and J genes are TRBV30 and TRBJ2-3; 9 positions match TRBD2. The CDR3 sequence is 15 residues long. Germline assignment: CDR1 GTSNPN and CDR2 SVGIG (reference sequence). V gave up 4 bases and J gave up 2 bases; unmatched junction bases: 7. In DNA form, the CDR3 reads TGTGCCTGGACGGGGACTAGCACTTTCACAGATACGCAGTATTTT. As protein: CAWTGTSTFTDTQYF.

This clonotype is categorized as medium-sized. The chain links TRBV5-6 to TRBJ2-5, with D perhaps matching TRBD1 or TRBD2 (6 bases each). The CDR3 spans 15 residues. V was shortened by 0 bases and J by 7 bases, with 16 bases between the two germline ends. In germline, CDR1 is SGHDT, CDR2 YYEEEE. This CDR3 reads CASSLAGGRVVTQYF. CDR3 nucleotides: TGTGCCAGCAGCTTGGCCGGGGGCAGGGTAGTGACCCAGTACTTC.

The chain joins TRBV4-1 to TRBJ1-4; D is possibly TRBD1 (5 bases). Per germline, CDR1 MGHRA and CDR2 YSYEKL. The CDR3 has 13 residues. The germline V and J ends were trimmed by 5 bases and 7 bases, with 11 bases remaining between them. The CDR3 loop reads CASSATQGEKLFF. CDR3 nucleotide sequence: TGCGCCAGCAGCGCCACCCAGGGTGAAAAACTGTTTTTT.

There are a few counts of this clonotype. The chain is built from TRBV30 and TRBJ2-1, with 14 bases lining up with TRBD2. V was clipped by 5 bases and J by 2 bases; unmatched bases: 11. Germline V gene data show CDR1 as GTSNPN and CDR2 as SVGIG (reference sequence). The CDR3 contains 18 residues. CDR3: CAWEGGTSGGVAYNEQFF. The CDR3 region has the DNA TGTGCCTGGGAGGGGGGGACTAGCGGGGGTGTAGCCTACAATGAGCAGTTCTTC.

This clonotype is medium-sized. The chain is built from TRBV27 and TRBJ1-5; D gene uncertain. The CDR3 has 14 amino acids. The V end was cut by 0 bases, the J end by 1 base, with 4 bases between. Germline CDR1 is MNHEY and CDR2 is SMNVEV (reference sequence). The DNA for the CDR3 is TGTGCCAGCAGTTTATCCTGGAGCAATCAGCCCCAGCATTTT. Encoded protein: CASSLSWSNQPQHF.

V is TRBV6-1 and J is TRBJ1-1; D is perhaps TRBD1 (5 bases). This CDR3 has 12 residues. The germline CDR1 and CDR2 sequences are MNHNS and SASEGT. V shed 6 bases and J shed 7 bases, with 12 bases lying between them. DNA of the CDR3: TGTGCCAGCAGCCCCCGGGGACGTGAAGCTTTCTTT. Protein product: CASSPRGREAFF.